This T cell receptor (beta chain) was profiled in a study of T cells in localized non-small cell lung cancer. Study conclusions and caveats: Uninvolved adjacent lung had more T cell clonality than any other tissue, topping tumor. Prolonged overall survival went with higher T cell density in the blood. Heterogeneity remains possible because sequencing was limited to only one tumor region. Adjacent lung held a median about 57 of the top 100 tumor clones.

Clones were read by immunoSEQ multiplex PCR, and TCRdb kept only the in-frame ones, dropping some. The table has roughly 35,000 clones, 91% seen once. Between the trimmed V and J ends, which lost 3 bases and 3 bases, there was a span of 12 bases. The CDR3 totals 14 residues. Germline loops: CDR1 SGHNT, CDR2 YYREEE (reference sequence). Comment on this clone: Its matching antigen is unknown.

The genes are TRBV5-4 and TRBJ1-1, with D possibly being TRBD1 (6 bases). The starting material was peripheral blood mononuclear cells, obtained before any cancer treatment. The origin of this receptor is a female donor older than 55 with stage II lung adenocarcinoma. The CDR3 is CASSSQGRDTEAFF. The CDR3 bases are TGTGCCAGCAGCTCACAGGGTAGGGACACTGAAGCTTTCTTT.